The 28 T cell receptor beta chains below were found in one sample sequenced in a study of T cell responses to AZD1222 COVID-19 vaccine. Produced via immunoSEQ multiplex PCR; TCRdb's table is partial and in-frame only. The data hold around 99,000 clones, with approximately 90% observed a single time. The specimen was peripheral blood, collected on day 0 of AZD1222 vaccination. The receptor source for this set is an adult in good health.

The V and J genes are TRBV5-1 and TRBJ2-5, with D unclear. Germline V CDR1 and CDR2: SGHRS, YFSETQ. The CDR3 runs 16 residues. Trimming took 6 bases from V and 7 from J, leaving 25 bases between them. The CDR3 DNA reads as TGCGCCAGCAAGAGATCGGCGCACGCAGATAGAAGGACCCAGTACTTC. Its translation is CASKRSAHADRRTQYF.

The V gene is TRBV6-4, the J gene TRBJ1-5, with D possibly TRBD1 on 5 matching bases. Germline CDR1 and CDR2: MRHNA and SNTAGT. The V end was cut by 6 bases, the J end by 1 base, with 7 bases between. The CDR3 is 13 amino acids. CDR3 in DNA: TGTGCCAGCAGCAGGGAGAGCAATCAGCCCCAGCATTTT. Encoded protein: CASSRESNQPQHF.

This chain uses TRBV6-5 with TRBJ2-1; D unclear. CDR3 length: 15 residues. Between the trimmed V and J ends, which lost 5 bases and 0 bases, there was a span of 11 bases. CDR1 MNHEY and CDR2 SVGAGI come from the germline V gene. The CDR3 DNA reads TGTGCCAGCAGTCTGGTGCCCAGCTCCTACAATGAGCAGTTCTTC. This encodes CASSLVPSSYNEQFF.

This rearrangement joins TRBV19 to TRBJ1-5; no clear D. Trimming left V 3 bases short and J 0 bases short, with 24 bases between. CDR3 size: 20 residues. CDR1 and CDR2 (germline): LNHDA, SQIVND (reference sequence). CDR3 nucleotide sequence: TGTGCCAGTAGTATCGGTTATGGGCCAGGCCGGATTAATAGCAATCAGCCCCAGCATTTT. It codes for CASSIGYGPGRINSNQPQHF.

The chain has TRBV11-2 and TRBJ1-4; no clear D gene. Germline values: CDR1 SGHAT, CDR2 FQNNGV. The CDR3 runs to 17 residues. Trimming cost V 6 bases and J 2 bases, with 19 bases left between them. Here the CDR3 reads CASSHSQSWRTNEKLFF. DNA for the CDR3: TGTGCCAGCAGTCATAGCCAGTCCTGGAGGACTAATGAAAAACTGTTTTTT.

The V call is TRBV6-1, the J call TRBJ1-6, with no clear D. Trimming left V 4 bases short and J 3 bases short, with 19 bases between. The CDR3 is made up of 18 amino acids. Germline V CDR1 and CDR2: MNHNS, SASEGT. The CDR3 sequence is CASSGPLGEADYNSPLHF. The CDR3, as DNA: TGTGCCAGCAGTGGCCCGTTAGGCGAGGCAGACTATAATTCACCCCTCCACTTT.

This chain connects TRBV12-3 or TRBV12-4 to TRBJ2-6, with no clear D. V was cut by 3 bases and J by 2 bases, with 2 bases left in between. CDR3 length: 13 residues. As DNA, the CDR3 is TGTGCCAGCAGTTTGCCTGGGGCCAACGTCCTGACTTTC. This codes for CASSLPGANVLTF.

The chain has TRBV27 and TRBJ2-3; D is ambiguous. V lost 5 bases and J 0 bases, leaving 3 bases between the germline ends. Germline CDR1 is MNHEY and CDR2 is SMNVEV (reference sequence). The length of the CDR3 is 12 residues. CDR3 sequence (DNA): TGTGCCAGCAGTCCAAGCACAGATACGCAGTATTTT. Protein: CASSPSTDTQYF.

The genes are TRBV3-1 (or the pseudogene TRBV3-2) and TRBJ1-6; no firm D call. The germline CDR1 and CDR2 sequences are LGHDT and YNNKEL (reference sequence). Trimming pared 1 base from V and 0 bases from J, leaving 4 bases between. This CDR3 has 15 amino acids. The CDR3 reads CASSQVGSYNSPLHF. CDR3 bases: TGTGCCAGCAGCCAAGTCGGCTCCTATAATTCACCCCTCCACTTT.

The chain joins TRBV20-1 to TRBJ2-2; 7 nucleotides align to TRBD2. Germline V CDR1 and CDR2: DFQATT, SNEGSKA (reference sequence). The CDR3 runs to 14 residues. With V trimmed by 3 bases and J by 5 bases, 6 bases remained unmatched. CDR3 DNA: TGCAGTGCTAGTAGCGGGTTCGGGACCGGGGAGCTGTTTTTT. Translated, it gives CSASSGFGTGELFF.

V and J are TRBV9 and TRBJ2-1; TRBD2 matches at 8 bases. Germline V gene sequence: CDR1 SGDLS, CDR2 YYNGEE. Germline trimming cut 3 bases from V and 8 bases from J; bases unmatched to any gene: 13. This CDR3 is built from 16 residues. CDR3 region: CASSGVAGGGWDEQFF. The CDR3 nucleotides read TGTGCCAGCAGCGGGGTCGCGGGGGGAGGTTGGGATGAGCAGTTCTTC.

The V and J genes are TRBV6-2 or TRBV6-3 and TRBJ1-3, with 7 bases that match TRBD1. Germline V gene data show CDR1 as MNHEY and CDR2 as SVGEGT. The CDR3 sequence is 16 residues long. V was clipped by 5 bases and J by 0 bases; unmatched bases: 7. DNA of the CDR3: TGTGCCAGCAGTAATCAATGGGACAGCTCTGGAAACACCATATATTTT. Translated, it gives CASSNQWDSSGNTIYF.

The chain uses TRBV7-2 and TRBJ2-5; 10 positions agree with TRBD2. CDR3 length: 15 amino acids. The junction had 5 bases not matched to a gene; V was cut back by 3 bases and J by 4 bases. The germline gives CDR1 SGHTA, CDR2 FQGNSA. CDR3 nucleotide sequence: TGTGCCAGCAGCTTGAGCGGGGGGGCCGGAGAGACCCAGTACTTC. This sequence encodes CASSLSGGAGETQYF.

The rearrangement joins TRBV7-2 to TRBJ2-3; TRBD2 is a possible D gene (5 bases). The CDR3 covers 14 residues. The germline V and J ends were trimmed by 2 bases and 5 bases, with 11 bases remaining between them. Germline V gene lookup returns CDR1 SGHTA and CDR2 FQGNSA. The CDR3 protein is CASSLSRGRDTQYF. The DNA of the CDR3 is TGTGCCAGCAGCTTAAGCAGAGGGAGAGATACGCAGTATTTT.

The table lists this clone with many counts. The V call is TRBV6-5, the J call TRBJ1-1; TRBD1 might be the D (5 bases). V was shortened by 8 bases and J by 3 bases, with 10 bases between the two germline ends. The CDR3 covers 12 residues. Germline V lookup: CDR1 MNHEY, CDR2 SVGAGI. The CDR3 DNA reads TGTGCCAGCGAAGGAGGGGACACTGAAGCTTTCTTT. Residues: CASEGGDTEAFF.

The CDR3 is CASSEGRRYEQYF. The CDR3 coding sequence is TGTGCCAGCAGTGAAGGACGGCGCTACGAGCAGTACTTC. The rearrangement uses TRBV6-1 and TRBJ2-7; D not resolved. Germline V gene lookup returns CDR1 MNHNS and CDR2 SASEGT. V was clipped by 1 base and J by 3 bases, with 7 bases between them. This CDR3 region has 13 residues.

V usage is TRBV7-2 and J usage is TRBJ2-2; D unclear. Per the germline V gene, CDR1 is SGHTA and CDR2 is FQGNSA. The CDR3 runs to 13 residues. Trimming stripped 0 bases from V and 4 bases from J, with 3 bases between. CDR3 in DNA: TGTGCCAGCAGCTTAGCGGGCACCGGGGAGCTGTTTTTT. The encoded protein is CASSLAGTGELFF.

As DNA, the CDR3 is TGTGCCAGCAGGGCCACGGGACAGAATAATGAAAAACTGTTTTTT. It translates to CASRATGQNNEKLFF. This rearrangement joins TRBV6-6 to TRBJ1-4; 7 bases line up with TRBD1. V was clipped by 6 bases and J by 4 bases; unmatched bases: 8. Per germline, CDR1 MNHNY and CDR2 SVGAGI (reference sequence). This CDR3 contains 15 residues.

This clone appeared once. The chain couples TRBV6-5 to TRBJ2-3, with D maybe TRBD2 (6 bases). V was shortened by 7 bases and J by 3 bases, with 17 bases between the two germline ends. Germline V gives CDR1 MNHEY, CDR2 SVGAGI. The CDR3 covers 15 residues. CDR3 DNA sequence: TGTGCCAGCACCGTAGAACTCGGGGGAACAGATACGCAGTATTTT. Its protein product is CASTVELGGTDTQYF.

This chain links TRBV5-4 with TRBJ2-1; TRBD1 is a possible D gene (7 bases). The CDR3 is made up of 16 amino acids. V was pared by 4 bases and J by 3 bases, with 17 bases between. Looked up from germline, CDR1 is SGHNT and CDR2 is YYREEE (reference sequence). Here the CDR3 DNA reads TGTGCCAGCAGCCCGGGGCAGGGGGGTATCTACAATGAGCAGTTCTTC. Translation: CASSPGQGGIYNEQFF.

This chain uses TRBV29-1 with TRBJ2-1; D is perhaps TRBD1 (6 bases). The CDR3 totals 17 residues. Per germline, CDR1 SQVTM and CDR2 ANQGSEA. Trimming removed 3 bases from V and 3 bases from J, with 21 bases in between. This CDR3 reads CSVDSLSRVDSYNEQFF. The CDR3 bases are TGCAGCGTTGATAGTTTGAGCCGGGTGGACAGCTACAATGAGCAGTTCTTC.

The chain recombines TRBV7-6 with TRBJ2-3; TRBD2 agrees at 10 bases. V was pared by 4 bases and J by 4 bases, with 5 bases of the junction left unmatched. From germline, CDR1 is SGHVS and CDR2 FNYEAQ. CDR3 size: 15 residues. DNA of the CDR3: TGTGCCAGCAGCTCTTCTAGCGGGGGACCAGATACGCAGTATTTT. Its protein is CASSSSSGGPDTQYF.

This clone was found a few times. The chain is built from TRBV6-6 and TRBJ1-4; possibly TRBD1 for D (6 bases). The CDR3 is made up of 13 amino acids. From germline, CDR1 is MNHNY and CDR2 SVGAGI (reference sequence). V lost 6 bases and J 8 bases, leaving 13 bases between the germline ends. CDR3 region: CASSLQQGEKLFF. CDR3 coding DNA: TGTGCCAGCAGCCTCCAACAGGGAGAAAAACTGTTTTTT.

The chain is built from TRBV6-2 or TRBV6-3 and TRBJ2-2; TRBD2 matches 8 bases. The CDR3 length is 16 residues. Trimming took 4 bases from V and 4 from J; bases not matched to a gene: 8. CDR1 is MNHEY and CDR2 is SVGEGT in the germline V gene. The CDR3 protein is CASSFGGGSGTGELFF. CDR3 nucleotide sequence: TGTGCCAGCAGTTTTGGCGGGGGGTCGGGCACCGGGGAGCTGTTTTTT.

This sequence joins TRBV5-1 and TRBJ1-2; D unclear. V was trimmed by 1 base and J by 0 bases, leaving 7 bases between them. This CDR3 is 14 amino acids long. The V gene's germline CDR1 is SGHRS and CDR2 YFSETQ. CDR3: CASSLNSPNYGYTF. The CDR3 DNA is TGCGCCAGCAGCTTGAACAGCCCTAACTATGGCTACACCTTC. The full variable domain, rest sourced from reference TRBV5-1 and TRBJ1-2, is KAGVTQTPRYLIKTRGQQVTLSCSPISGHRSVSWYQQTPGQGLQFLFEYFSETQRNKGNFPGRFSGRQFSNSRSEMNVSTLELGDSALYLCASSLNSPNYGYTFGSGTRLTVV.

The CDR3 sequence: CASSYSALLSHEQFF. CDR3 DNA: TGTGCCAGCAGCTATAGCGCTTTACTCTCGCATGAGCAGTTCTTC. The chain combines TRBV11-2 with TRBJ2-1; perhaps TRBD2 as D (5 bases). Germline loops: CDR1 SGHAT, CDR2 FQNNGV. Trimming shortened V by 4 bases and J by 8 bases, and 18 bases separated the two germline ends. This CDR3 contains 15 residues.

This chain's CDR3 is CASSQRGGAWETQYF. CDR3 bases: TGTGCCAGCAGCCAAAGAGGGGGGGCCTGGGAGACCCAGTACTTC. The chain is built from TRBV3-1 (or the pseudogene TRBV3-2) and TRBJ2-5; tentative D call: TRBD2 (7 bases). Germline lookup yields CDR1 LGHDT and CDR2 YNNKEL (reference sequence). Trimming left V 2 bases short and J 5 bases short, with 15 bases between. The CDR3 contains 15 residues.

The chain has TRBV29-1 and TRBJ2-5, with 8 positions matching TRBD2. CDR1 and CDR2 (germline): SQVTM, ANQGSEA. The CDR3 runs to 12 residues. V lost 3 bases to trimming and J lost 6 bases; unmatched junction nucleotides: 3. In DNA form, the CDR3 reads TGCAGCGTTGACGGGGGGGCCAAGACCCAGTACTTC. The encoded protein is CSVDGGAKTQYF.